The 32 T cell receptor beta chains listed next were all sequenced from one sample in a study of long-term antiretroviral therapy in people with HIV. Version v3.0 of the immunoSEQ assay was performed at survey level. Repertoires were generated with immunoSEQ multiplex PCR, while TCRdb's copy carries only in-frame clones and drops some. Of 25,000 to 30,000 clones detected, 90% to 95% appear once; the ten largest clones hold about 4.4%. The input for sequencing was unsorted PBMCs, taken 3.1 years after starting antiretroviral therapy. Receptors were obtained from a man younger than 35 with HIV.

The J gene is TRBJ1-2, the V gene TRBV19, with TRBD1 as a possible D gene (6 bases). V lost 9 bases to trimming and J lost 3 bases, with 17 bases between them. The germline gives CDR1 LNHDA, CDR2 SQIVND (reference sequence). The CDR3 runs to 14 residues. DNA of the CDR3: TGTGCCAGCAGATGGGGGGGCGGATACTATGGCTACACCTTC. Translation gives CASRWGGGYYGYTF. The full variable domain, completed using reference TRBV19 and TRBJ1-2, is DGGITQSPKYLFRKEGQNVTLSCEQNLNHDAMYWYRQDPGQGLRLIYYSQIVNDFQKGDIAEGYSVSREKKESFPLTVTSAQKNPTAFYLCASRWGGGYYGYTFGSGTRLTVV.

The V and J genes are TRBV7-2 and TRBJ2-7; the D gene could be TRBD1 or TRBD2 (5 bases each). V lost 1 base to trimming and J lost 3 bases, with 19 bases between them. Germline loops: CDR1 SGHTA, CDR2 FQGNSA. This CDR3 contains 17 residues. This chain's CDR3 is CASSLETPGRAGYEQYF. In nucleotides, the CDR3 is TGTGCCAGCAGCTTAGAAACCCCGGGACGGGCCGGCTACGAGCAGTACTTC.

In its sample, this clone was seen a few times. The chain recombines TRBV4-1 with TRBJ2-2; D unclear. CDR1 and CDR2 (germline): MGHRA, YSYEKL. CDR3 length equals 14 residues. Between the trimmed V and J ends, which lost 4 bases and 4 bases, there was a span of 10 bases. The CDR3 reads CASSRAESTGELFF. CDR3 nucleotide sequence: TGCGCCAGCAGCCGGGCGGAGAGCACCGGGGAGCTGTTTTTT.

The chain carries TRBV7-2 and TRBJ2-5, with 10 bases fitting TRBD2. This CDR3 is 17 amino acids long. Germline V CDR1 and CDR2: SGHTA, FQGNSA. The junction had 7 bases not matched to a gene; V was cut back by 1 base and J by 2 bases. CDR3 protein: CASSLERLAGGQETQYF. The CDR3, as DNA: TGTGCCAGCAGCTTAGAGAGACTAGCGGGCGGGCAAGAGACCCAGTACTTC.

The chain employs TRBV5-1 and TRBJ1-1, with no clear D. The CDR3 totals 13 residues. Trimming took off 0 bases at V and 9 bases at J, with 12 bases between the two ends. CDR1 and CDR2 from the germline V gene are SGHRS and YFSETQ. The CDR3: CASSLDRLSKAFF. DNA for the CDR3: TGCGCCAGCAGCTTGGACCGCCTTTCGAAAGCTTTCTTT.

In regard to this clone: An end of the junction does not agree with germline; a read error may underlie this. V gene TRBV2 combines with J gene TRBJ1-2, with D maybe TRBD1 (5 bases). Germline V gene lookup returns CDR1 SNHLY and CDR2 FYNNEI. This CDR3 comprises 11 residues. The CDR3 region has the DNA TGTGCCAGCAGTGAGGGATACAGGTACAGCTTC. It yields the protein CASSEGYRYSF.

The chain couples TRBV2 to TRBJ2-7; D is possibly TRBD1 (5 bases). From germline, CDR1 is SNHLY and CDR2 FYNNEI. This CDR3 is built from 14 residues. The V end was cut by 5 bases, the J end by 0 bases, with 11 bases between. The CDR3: CASSRQSDSYEQYF. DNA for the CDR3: TGTGCCAGCAGTCGACAGTCGGACTCCTACGAGCAGTACTTC.

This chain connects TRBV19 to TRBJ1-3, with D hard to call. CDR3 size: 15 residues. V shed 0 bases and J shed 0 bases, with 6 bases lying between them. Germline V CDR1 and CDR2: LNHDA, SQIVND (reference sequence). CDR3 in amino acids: CASSIDGPSGNTIYF. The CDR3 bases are TGTGCCAGTAGTATAGACGGACCCTCTGGAAACACCATATATTTT.

CDR3 sequence reads: CASSLLVGLVGNTIYF. CDR3 in DNA: TGTGCCAGCAGCTTGTTAGTCGGCCTGGTGGGAAACACCATATATTTT. This chain connects TRBV7-8 to TRBJ1-3; D uncertain. Germline CDR1 is SGHVS and CDR2 is FQNEAQ. The CDR3 runs 16 residues. The V end lost 3 bases, the J end lost 4 bases, and 16 bases lay between the germline ends.

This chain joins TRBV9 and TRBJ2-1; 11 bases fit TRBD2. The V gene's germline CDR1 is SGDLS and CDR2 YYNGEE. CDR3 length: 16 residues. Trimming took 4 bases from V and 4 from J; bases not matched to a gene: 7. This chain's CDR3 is CASSPSGLAAYNEQFF. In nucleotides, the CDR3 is TGTGCCAGCAGCCCCTCGGGACTAGCGGCTTACAATGAGCAGTTCTTC.

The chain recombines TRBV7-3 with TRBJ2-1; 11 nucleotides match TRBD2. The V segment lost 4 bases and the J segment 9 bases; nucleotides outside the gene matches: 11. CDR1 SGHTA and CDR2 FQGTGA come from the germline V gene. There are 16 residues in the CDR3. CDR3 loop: CASSSRGGLAVFEQFF. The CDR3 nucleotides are TGTGCCAGCAGCTCTCGGGGGGGACTAGCGGTGTTTGAGCAGTTCTTC.

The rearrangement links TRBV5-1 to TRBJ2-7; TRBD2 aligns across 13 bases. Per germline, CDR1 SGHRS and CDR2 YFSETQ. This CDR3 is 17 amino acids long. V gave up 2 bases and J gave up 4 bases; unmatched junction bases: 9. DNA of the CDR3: TGCGCCAGCAGCTTAGATTTTTGGACTAGCGGGAGTTACGAGCAGTACTTC. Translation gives CASSLDFWTSGSYEQYF.

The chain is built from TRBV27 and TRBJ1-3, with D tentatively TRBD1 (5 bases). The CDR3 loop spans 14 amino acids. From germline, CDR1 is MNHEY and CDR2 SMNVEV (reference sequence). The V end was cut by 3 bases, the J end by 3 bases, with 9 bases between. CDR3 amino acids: CASSLTTGGNTIYF. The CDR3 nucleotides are TGTGCCAGCAGTTTGACAACAGGTGGAAACACCATATATTTT.

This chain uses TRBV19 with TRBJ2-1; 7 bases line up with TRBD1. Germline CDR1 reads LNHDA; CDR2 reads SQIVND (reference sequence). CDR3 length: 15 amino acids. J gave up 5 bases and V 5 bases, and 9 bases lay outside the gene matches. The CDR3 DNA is TGTGCCAGTAGTCACCGGGACAGCAGGCACAATGAGCAGTTCTTC. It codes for CASSHRDSRHNEQFF.

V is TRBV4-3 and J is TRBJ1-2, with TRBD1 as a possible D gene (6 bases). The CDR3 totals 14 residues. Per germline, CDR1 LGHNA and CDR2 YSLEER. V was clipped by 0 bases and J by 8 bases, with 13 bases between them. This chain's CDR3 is CASSQDWGGWGYTF. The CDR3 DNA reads TGCGCCAGCAGCCAAGATTGGGGGGGCTGGGGCTACACCTTC.

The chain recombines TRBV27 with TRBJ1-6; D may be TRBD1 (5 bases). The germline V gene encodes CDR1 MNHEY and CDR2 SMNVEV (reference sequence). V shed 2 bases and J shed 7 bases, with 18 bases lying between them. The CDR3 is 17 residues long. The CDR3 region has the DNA TGTGCCAGCAGTTTAGGGGGTCAAGTGGGGGACAATTCACCCCTCCACTTT. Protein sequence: CASSLGGQVGDNSPLHF.

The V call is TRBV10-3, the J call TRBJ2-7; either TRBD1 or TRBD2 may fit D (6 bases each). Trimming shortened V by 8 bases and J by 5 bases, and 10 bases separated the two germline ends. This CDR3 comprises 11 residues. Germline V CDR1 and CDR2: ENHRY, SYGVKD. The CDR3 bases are TGTGCCATCGCCGGGGGCAACGAGCAGTACTTC. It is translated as CAIAGGNEQYF.

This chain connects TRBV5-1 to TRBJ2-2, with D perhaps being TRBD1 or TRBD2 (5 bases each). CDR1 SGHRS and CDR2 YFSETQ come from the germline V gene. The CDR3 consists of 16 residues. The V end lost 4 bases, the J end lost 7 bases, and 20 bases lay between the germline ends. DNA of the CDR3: TGCGCCAGCAGCCGCAGCTCCGGGGCCCTGGGCGGGGAGCTGTTTTTT. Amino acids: CASSRSSGALGGELFF.

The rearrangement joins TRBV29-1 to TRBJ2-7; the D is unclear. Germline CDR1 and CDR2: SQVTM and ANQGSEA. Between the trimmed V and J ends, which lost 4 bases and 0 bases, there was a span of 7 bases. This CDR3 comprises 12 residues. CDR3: CSVATGSYEQYF. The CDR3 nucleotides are TGCAGCGTTGCGACGGGCTCCTACGAGCAGTACTTC.

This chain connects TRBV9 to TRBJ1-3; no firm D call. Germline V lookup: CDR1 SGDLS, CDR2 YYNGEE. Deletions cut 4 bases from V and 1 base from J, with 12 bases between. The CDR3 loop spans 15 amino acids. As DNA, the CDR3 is TGTGCCAGCAGCCCATCTTTCGTTTCTGGAAACACCATATATTTT. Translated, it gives CASSPSFVSGNTIYF.

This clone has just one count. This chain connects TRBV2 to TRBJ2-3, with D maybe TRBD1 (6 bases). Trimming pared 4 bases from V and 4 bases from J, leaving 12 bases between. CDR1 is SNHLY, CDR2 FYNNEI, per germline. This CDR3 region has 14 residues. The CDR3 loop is CASSGTVSPDTQYF. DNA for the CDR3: TGTGCCAGCAGTGGGACAGTCAGTCCAGATACGCAGTATTTT.

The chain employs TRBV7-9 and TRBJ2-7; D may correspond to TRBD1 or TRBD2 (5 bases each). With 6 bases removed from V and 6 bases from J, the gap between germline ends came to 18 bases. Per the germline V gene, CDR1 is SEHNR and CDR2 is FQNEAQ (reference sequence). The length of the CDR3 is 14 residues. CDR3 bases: TGTGCCAGCAGGGCTGGGGACCGCCGCGCCGAGCAGTACTTC. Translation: CASRAGDRRAEQYF.

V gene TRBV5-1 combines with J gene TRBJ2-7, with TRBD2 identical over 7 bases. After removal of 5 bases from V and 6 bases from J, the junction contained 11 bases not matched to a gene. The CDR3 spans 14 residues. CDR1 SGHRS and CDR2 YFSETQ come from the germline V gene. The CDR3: CASSSEERGAEQYF. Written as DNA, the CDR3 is TGCGCCAGCAGTTCCGAAGAGCGGGGTGCCGAGCAGTACTTC.

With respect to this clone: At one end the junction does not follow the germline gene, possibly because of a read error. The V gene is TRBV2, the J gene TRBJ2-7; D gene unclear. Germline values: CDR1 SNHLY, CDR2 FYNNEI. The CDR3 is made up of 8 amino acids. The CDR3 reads CASKGSIF. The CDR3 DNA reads TGTGCCAGCAAGGGTTCCATCTTC.

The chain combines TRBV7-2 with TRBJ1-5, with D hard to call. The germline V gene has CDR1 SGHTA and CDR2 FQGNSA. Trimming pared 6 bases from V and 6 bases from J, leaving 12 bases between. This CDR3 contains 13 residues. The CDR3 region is CASRSEFGQPQHF. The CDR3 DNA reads TGTGCCAGCAGATCCGAGTTCGGTCAGCCCCAGCATTTT.

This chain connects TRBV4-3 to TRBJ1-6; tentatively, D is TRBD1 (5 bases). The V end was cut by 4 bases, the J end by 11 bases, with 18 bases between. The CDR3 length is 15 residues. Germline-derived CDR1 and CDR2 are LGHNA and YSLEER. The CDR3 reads CASSRTSGTVAPLHF. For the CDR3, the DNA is TGCGCCAGCAGCCGTACCTCCGGGACCGTGGCACCCCTCCACTTT.

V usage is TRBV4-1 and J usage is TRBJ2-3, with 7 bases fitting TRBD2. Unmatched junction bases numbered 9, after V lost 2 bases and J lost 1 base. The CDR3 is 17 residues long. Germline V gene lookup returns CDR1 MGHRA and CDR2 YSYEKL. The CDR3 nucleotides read TGCGCCAGCAGCCAACCCCGACTAGCCCTGGGCACAGATACGCAGTATTTT. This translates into CASSQPRLALGTDTQYF.

CDR3 in amino acids: CASSLYLGTEAFF. CDR3 nucleotides: TGTGCCAGCAGTTTATATCTTGGCACTGAAGCTTTCTTT. The J gene is TRBJ1-1, the V gene TRBV27; D unresolved. V was cut by 1 base and J by 4 bases, with 7 bases left in between. There are 13 residues in the CDR3. Germline-derived CDR1 and CDR2 are MNHEY and SMNVEV (reference sequence).

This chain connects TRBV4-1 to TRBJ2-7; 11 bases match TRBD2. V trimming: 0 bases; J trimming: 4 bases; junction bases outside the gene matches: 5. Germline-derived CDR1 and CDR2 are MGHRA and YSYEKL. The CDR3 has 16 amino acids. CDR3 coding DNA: TGCGCCAGCAGCCAAGACAACCTAGCGGGGGGATACGAGCAGTACTTC. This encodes CASSQDNLAGGYEQYF.

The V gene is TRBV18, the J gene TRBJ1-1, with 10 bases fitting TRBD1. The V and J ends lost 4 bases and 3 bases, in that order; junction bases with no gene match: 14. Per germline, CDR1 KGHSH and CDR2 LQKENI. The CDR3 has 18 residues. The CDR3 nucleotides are TGTGCCAGCTCACTGTCCGGGACAGGGGAAAGGGAGGACACTGAAGCTTTCTTT. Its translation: CASSLSGTGEREDTEAFF.

CDR3 protein: CASSSPVALALGNEQFF. Here the CDR3 DNA reads TGTGCCAGCAGCTCCCCCGTGGCGTTAGCACTAGGTAATGAGCAGTTCTTC. The V gene is TRBV13, the J gene TRBJ2-1, with a possible D match to TRBD2 (5 bases). V dropped 4 bases and J dropped 7 bases, with 23 bases sitting between them. CDR1 and CDR2 (germline): PRHDT, FYEKMQ (reference sequence). This CDR3 is 17 amino acids long.

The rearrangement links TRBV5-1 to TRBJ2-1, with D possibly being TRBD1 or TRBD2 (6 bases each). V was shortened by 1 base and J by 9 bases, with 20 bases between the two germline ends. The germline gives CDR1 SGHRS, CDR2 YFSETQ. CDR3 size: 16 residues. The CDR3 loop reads CASSLSPILQGGEQFF. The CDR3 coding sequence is TGCGCCAGCAGCTTGTCCCCGATCTTACAGGGAGGTGAGCAGTTCTTC. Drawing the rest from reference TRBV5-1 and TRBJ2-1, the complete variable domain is KAGVTQTPRYLIKTRGQQVTLSCSPISGHRSVSWYQQTPGQGLQFLFEYFSETQRNKGNFPGRFSGRQFSNSRSEMNVSTLELGDSALYLCASSLSPILQGGEQFFGPGTRLTVL.